Following are 11 T cell receptor beta chains from one sample sequenced in a study of patients and donors after allogeneic stem cell transplantation. TCRdb re-called the RT-PCR reads through MiXCR, storing one row per CDR3 protein. This table has a few hundred thousand distinct CDR3 sequences, around 40% appearing once. The sequenced material came from blood, either unsorted or a sorted T cell fraction (not recorded which). These receptors all stem from a human donor who was either an allogeneic HSCT recipient or a stem cell or donor lymphocyte infusion donor (not recorded which). It is not recorded whose cells these are; they may come from a transplant donor.

This clonotype was picked up a small number of times. The CDR3 region is CASTSRTGGGYGYTF. In DNA, the CDR3 is TGTGCCAGCACCTCCCGGACAGGAGGAGGCTATGGCTACACCTTC. The J gene is TRBJ1-2, the V gene TRBV12-3 or TRBV12-4; 7 bases match TRBD1. V was clipped by 7 bases and J by 4 bases; unmatched bases: 12. The CDR3 contains 15 residues.

The V and J genes are TRBV4-3 and TRBJ1-1; D possibly corresponds to TRBD1 (5 bases). Trimming left V 1 base short and J 4 bases short, with 16 bases between. In germline, CDR1 is LGHNA, CDR2 YSLEER. This CDR3 is 16 amino acids long. In DNA form, the CDR3 reads TGCGCCAGCAGCCAAGGTTTCGGGGCTACGGTCACTGAAGCTTTCTTT. Its translation is CASSQGFGATVTEAFF.

This clonotype was counted between two and nine times. J is TRBJ1-2 and V is TRBV25-1; D may be TRBD1 (5 bases). CDR1 and CDR2 from the germline V gene are MGHDK and SYGVNS. Trimming removed 1 base from V and 8 bases from J, with 17 bases in between. This CDR3 region has 15 residues. In DNA, the CDR3 is TGTGCCAGCAGTGAATTGTGGGGCCAACTGGGAGGCTACACCTTC. Its translation: CASSELWGQLGGYTF.

This clonotype was detected ten times or more. J is TRBJ1-4 and V is TRBV12-3 or TRBV12-4; 7 positions agree with TRBD1. This CDR3 comprises 15 residues. The V segment lost 5 bases and the J segment 0 bases; nucleotides outside the gene matches: 3. CDR3 sequence (DNA): TGTGCCAGCAGTCCCGGGACAGCAACTAATGAAAAACTGTTTTTT. It translates to CASSPGTATNEKLFF.

This clonotype was counted once. The chain uses TRBV10-3 and TRBJ1-1; D is perhaps TRBD1 (6 bases). CDR3 length: 20 residues. Trimming took off 5 bases at V and 1 base at J, with 29 bases between the two ends. CDR1 ENHRY and CDR2 SYGVKD come from the germline V gene. This chain's CDR3 is CAISPGGPIQIQVSNTEAFF. The DNA for the CDR3 is TGTGCCATCAGTCCCGGGGGGCCGATACAAATCCAAGTATCGAACACTGAAGCTTTCTTT.

This clonotype has a handful of counts. This chain connects TRBV2 to TRBJ1-6; TRBD1 aligns across 7 bases. The CDR3 length is 17 residues. Looked up from germline, CDR1 is SNHLY and CDR2 is FYNNEI. Trimming cost V 3 bases and J 7 bases; bases outside gene matches: 12. CDR3 DNA: TGTGCCAGCAGTGATTTCCGTCGTCCCAGGGGGAATTCACCCCTCCACTTT. This sequence encodes CASSDFRRPRGNSPLHF.

The chain recombines TRBV5-5 with TRBJ1-1; maybe TRBD1 (6 bases). V shed 2 bases and J shed 1 base, with 12 bases lying between them. Germline CDR1 is SGHKS and CDR2 is YYEKEE (reference sequence). The CDR3 has 15 residues. The CDR3 spells CASSFGGAQNTEAFF. The CDR3 DNA reads TGTGCCAGCAGCTTCGGGGGGGCGCAGAACACTGAAGCTTTCTTT. Based on the CDR3 plus reference TRBV5-5 and TRBJ1-1, the full variable domain is DAGVTQSPTHLIKTRGQQVTLRCSPISGHKSVSWYQQVLGQGPQFIFQYYEKEERGRGNFPDRFSARQFPNYSSELNVNALLLGDSALYLCASSFGGAQNTEAFFGQGTRLTVV.

This chain links TRBV9 with TRBJ2-2; D is uncertain. V was pared by 0 bases and J by 1 base, with 7 bases between. Germline V gives CDR1 SGDLS, CDR2 YYNGEE. This CDR3 spans 15 amino acids. In DNA, the CDR3 is TGTGCCAGCAGCGTAGGGTCGGGGAACACCGGGGAGCTGTTTTTT. Its translation is CASSVGSGNTGELFF. The full variable domain, its missing parts supplied by reference TRBV9 and TRBJ2-2, is DSGVTQTPKHLITATGQRVTLRCSPRSGDLSVYWYQQSLDQGLQFLIQYYNGEERAKGNILERFSAQQFPDLHSELNLSSLELGDSALYFCASSVGSGNTGELFFGEGSRLTVL.

The V call is TRBV7-2, the J call TRBJ2-1, with TRBD2 identical over 7 bases. Per the germline V gene, CDR1 is SGHTA and CDR2 is FQGNSA. Trimming removed 3 bases from V and 8 bases from J; junction bases left unmatched: 4. The CDR3 has 13 residues. The CDR3 DNA reads as TGTGCCAGCAGCTTTCAGAGCGGGGATGAGCAGTTCTTC. It yields the protein CASSFQSGDEQFF.

This clonotype was detected a few times. The gene calls are TRBV3-1 and TRBJ1-6, with D perhaps TRBD1 (5 bases). Trimming shortened V by 0 bases and J by 4 bases, and 16 bases separated the two germline ends. This CDR3 comprises 18 residues. Germline V CDR1 and CDR2: LGHDT, YNNKEL (reference sequence). The CDR3 is CASSQDFPIGAYNSPLHF. The CDR3 DNA reads TGTGCCAGCAGCCAAGATTTTCCGATCGGGGCTTATAATTCACCCCTCCACTTT.

The rearrangement joins TRBV7-2 to TRBJ1-2; D unclear. Trimming shortened V by 5 bases and J by 5 bases, and 9 bases separated the two germline ends. Germline CDR1 SGHTA, CDR2 FQGNSA. This CDR3 region has 12 residues. The CDR3 protein is CASSATSYGYTF. DNA of the CDR3: TGTGCCAGCAGCGCGACGAGTTATGGCTACACCTTC.